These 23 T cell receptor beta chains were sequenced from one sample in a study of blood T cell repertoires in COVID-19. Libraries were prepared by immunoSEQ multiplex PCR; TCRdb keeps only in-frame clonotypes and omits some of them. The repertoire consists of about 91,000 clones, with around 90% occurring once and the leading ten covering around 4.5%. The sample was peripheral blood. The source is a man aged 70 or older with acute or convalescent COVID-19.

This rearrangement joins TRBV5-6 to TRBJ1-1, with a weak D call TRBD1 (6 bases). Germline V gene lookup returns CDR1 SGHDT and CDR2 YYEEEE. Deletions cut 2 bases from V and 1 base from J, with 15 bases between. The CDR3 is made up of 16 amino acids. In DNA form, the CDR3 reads TGTGCCAGCAGCTTTAGAGGGGTGGGACAGAACACTGAAGCTTTCTTT. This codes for CASSFRGVGQNTEAFF.

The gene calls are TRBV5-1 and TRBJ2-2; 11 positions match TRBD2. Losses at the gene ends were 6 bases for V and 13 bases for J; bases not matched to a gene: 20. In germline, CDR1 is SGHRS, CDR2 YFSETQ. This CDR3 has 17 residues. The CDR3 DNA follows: TGCGCCAGCAAAAAAGACCTAGCGGGGGGCGACTCCAGGGGGCTGTTTTTT. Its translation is CASKKDLAGGDSRGLFF.

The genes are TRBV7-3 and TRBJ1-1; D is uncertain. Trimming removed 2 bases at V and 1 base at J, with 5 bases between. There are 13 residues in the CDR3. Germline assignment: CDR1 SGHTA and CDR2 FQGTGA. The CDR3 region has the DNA TGTGCCAGCAGCTTAGGGAGGAACACTGAAGCTTTCTTT. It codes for CASSLGRNTEAFF.

The CDR3 loop reads CSVAGANVLTF. CDR3 DNA sequence: TGCAGCGTTGCAGGGGCCAACGTCCTGACTTTC. The rearrangement links TRBV29-1 to TRBJ2-6; no firm D call. The CDR3 spans 11 residues. Trimming removed 4 bases from V and 4 bases from J, with 2 bases in between. From germline, CDR1 is SQVTM and CDR2 ANQGSEA.

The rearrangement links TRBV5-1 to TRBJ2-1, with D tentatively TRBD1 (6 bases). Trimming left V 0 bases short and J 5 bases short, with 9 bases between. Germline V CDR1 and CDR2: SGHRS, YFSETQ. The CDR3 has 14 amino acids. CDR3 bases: TGCGCCAGCAGCTTGGGAGACAGGAACAATGAGCAGTTCTTC. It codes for CASSLGDRNNEQFF.

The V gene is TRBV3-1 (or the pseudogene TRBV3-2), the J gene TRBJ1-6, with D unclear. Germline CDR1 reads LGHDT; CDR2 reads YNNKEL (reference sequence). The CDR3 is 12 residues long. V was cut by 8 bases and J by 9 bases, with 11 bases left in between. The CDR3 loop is CASGYLGSPLHF. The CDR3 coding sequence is TGTGCCAGCGGTTATCTAGGTTCACCCCTCCACTTT.

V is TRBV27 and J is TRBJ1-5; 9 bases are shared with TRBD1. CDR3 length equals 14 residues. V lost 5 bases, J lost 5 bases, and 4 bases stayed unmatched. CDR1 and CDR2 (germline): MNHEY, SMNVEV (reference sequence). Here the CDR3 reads CASSGTGSYQPQHF. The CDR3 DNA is TGTGCCAGCAGTGGGACAGGGAGTTATCAGCCCCAGCATTTT.

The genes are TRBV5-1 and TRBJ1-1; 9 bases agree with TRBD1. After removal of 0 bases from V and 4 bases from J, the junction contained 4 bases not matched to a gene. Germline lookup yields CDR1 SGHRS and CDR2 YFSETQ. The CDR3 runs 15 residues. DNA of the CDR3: TGCGCCAGCAGCTTGGGGGACAGGGTGAGCACTGAAGCTTTCTTT. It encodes CASSLGDRVSTEAFF. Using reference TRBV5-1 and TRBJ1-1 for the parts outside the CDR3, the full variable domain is KAGVTQTPRYLIKTRGQQVTLSCSPISGHRSVSWYQQTPGQGLQFLFEYFSETQRNKGNFPGRFSGRQFSNSRSEMNVSTLELGDSALYLCASSLGDRVSTEAFFGQGTRLTVV.

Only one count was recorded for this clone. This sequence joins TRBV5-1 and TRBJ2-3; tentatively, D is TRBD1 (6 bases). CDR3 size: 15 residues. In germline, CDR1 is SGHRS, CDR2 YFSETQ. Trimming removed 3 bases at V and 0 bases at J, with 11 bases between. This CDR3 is CASSWGPGSTDTQYF. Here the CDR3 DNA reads TGCGCCAGCAGCTGGGGGCCAGGTAGCACAGATACGCAGTATTTT.

The CDR3 spells CSASGQSNEKLFF. As DNA, the CDR3 is TGCAGTGCTAGTGGGCAGTCTAATGAAAAACTGTTTTTT. This rearrangement joins TRBV20-1 to TRBJ1-4, with D uncertain. The CDR3 sequence is 13 residues long. V was shortened by 3 bases and J by 3 bases, with 8 bases between the two germline ends. Germline V gene lookup returns CDR1 DFQATT and CDR2 SNEGSKA (reference sequence).

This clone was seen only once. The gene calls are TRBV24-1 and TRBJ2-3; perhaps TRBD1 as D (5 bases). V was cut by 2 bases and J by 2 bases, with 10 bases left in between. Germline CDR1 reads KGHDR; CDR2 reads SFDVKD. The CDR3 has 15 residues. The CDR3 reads CATSDSSTVTDTQYF. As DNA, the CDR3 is TGTGCCACCAGTGATTCTTCGACAGTCACAGATACGCAGTATTTT.

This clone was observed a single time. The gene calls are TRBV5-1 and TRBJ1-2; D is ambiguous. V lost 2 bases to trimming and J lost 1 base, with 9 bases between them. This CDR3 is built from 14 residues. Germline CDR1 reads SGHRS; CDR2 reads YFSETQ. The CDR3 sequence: CASSFWAGNYGYTF. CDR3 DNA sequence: TGCGCCAGCAGCTTTTGGGCGGGTAACTATGGCTACACCTTC. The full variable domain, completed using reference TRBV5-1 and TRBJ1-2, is KAGVTQTPRYLIKTRGQQVTLSCSPISGHRSVSWYQQTPGQGLQFLFEYFSETQRNKGNFPGRFSGRQFSNSRSEMNVSTLELGDSALYLCASSFWAGNYGYTFGSGTRLTVV.

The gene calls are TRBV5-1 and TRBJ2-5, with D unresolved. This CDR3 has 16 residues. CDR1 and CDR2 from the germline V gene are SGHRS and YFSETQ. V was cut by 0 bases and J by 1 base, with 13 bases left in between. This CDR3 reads CASSLAGSQTQETQYF. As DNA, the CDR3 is TGCGCCAGCAGCTTGGCCGGGTCCCAGACCCAAGAGACCCAGTACTTC. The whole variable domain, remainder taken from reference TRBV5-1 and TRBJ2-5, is KAGVTQTPRYLIKTRGQQVTLSCSPISGHRSVSWYQQTPGQGLQFLFEYFSETQRNKGNFPGRFSGRQFSNSRSEMNVSTLELGDSALYLCASSLAGSQTQETQYFGPGTRLLVL.

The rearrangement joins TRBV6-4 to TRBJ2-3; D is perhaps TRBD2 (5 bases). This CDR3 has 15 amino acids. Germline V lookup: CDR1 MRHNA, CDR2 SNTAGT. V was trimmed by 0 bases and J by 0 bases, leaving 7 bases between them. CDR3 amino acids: CASSDSRGSTDTQYF. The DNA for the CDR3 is TGTGCCAGCAGTGACTCACGGGGAAGCACAGATACGCAGTATTTT.

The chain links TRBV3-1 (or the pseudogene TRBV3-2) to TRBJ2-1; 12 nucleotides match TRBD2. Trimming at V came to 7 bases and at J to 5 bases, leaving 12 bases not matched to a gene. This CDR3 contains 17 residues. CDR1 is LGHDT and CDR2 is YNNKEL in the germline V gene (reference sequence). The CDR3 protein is CASMKGLAGGFNNEQFF. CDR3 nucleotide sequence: TGTGCCAGCATGAAGGGGCTAGCGGGGGGGTTCAACAATGAGCAGTTCTTC.

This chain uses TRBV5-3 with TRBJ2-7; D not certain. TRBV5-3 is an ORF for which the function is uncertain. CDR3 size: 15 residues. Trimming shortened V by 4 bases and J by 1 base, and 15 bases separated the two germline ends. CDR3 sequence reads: CARSPRWAISYEQYF. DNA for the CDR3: TGTGCCAGAAGCCCCCGTTGGGCCATTTCCTACGAGCAGTACTTC.

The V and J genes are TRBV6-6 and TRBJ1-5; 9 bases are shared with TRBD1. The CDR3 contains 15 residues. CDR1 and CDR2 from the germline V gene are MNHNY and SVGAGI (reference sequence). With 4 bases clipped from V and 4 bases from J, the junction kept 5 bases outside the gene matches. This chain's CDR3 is CASSSTGGKNQPQHF. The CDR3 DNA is TGTGCCAGCAGTTCGACAGGGGGTAAGAATCAGCCCCAGCATTTT.

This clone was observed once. The CDR3 spells CALRQGEYEQYV. CDR3 sequence (DNA): TGTGCCTTAAGACAGGGAGAGTACGAGCAGTACGTC. The gene calls are TRBV21-1 and TRBJ2-7; the D call TRBD1 from the table was never checked on the DNA. TRBV21-1 is assigned pseudogene status. This CDR3 comprises 12 residues.

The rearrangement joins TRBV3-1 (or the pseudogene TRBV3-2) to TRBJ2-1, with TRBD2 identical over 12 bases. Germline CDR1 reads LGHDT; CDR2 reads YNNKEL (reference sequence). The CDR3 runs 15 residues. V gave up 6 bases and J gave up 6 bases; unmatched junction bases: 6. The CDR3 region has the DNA TGTGCCAGCAGGCCCGGGACTAGCGGGTCCAATGAGCAGTTCTTC. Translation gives CASRPGTSGSNEQFF.

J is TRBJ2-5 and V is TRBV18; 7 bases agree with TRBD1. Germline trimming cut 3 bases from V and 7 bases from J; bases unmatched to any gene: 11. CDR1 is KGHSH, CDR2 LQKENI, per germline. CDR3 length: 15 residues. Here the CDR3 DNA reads TGTGCCAGCTCACCCTCGACAGGGTTCGAAGGGACCCAGTACTTC. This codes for CASSPSTGFEGTQYF.

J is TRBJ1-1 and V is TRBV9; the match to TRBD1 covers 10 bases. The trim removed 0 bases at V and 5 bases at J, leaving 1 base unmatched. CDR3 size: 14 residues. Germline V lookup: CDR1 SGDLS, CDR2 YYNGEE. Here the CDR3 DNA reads TGTGCCAGCAGCGTAGGACAGGGGGCGACTGAAGCTTTCTTT. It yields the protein CASSVGQGATEAFF.

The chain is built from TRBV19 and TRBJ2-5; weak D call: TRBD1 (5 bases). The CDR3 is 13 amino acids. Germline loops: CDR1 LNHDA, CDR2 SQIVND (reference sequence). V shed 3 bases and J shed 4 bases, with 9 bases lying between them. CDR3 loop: CASSMRRGETQYF. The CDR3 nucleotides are TGTGCCAGTAGTATGAGAAGGGGAGAGACCCAGTACTTC. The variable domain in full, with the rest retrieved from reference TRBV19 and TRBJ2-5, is DGGITQSPKYLFRKEGQNVTLSCEQNLNHDAMYWYRQDPGQGLRLIYYSQIVNDFQKGDIAEGYSVSREKKESFPLTVTSAQKNPTAFYLCASSMRRGETQYFGPGTRLLVL.

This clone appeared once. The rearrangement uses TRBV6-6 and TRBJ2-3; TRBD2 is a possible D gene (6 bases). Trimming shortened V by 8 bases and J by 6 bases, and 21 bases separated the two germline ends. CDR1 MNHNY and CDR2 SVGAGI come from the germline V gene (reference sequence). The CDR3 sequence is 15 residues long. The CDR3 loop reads CASARGGGIGDTQYF. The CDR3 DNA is TGTGCCAGCGCGCGGGGCGGAGGAATCGGGGATACGCAGTATTTT.